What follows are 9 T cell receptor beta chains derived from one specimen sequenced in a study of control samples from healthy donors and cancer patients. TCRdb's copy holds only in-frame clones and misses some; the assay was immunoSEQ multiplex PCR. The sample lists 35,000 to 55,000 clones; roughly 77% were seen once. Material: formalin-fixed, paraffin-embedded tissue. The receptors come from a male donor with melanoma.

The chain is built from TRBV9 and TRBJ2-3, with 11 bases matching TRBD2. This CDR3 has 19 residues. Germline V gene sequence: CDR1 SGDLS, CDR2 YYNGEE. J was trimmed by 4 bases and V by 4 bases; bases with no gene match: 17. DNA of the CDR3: TGTGCCAGCAGCCCCCGGTTCAATAGCGGGAGGGGTCGCGCAGATACGCAGTATTTT. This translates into CASSPRFNSGRGRADTQYF.

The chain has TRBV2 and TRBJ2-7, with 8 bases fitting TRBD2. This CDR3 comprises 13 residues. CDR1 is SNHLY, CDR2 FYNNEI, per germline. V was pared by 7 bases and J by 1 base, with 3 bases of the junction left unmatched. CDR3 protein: CASTGGASYEQYF. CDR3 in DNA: TGTGCCAGCACGGGGGGGGCGTCCTACGAGCAGTACTTC.

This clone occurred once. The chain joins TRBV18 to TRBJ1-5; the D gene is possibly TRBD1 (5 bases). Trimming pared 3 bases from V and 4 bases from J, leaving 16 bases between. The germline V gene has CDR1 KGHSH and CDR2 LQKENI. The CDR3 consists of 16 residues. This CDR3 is CASSPGTFGPNQPQHF. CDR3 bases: TGTGCCAGCTCACCTGGGACCTTTGGCCCGAATCAGCCCCAGCATTTT.

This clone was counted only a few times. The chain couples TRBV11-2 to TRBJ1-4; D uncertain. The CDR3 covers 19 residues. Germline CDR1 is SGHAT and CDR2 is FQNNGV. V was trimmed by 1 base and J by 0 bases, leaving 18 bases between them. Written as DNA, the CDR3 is TGTGCCAGCAGCTTAGGACGTTGGAAAGGAGGGTCAACTAATGAAAAACTGTTTTTT. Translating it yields CASSLGRWKGGSTNEKLFF.

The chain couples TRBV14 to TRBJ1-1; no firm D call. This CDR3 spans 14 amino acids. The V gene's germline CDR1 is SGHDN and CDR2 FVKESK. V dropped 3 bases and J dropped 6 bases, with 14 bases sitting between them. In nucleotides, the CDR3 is TGTGCCAGCAGCCAGGGCTTTCAGTCGGCTGAAGCTTTCTTT. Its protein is CASSQGFQSAEAFF.

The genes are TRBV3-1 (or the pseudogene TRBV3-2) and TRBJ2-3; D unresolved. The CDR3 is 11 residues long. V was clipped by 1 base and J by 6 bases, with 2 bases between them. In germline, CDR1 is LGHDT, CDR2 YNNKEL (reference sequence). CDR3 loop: CASSQADTQYF. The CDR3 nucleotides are TGTGCCAGCAGCCAAGCGGATACGCAGTATTTT.

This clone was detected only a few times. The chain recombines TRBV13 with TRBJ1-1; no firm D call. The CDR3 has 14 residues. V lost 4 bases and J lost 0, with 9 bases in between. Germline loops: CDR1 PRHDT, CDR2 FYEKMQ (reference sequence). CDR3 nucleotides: TGTGCCAGCAGCTCCGGGCTAATGAACACTGAAGCTTTCTTT. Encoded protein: CASSSGLMNTEAFF.

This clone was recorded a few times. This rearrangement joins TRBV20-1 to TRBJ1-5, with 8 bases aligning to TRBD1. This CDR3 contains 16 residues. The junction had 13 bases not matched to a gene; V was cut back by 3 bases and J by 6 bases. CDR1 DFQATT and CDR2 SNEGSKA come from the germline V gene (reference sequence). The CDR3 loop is CSASTSGRGLSQPQHF. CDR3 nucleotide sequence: TGCAGTGCTAGTACCTCTGGCAGGGGGCTTAGTCAGCCCCAGCATTTT.

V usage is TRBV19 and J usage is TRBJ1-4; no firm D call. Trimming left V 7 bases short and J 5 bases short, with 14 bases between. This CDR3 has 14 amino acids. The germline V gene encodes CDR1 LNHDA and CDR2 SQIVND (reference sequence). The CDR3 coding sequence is TGTGCCAGTAATACCGTCCGGGAAAATGAAAAACTGTTTTTT. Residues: CASNTVRENEKLFF.